The entry below gives a single TCR beta chain sequence along with its context. Its specificity is unknown. The sample comes from a study of CD8+ T cells in alopecia areata. About the research overall: The protocol delivered tofacitinib for 6 to 18 months, then withdrew it for 6 months. Study findings and constraints: On tofacitinib, scalp clonality and expanded CD8+ clones among top 100 fell significantly.

Documented treatment: oral pan-JAK inhibitor, 5-10 mg twice daily. After isolation, RNA underwent reverse transcription to generate cDNA as the sequencing template. Using immunoSEQ multiplex PCR, the repertoire was profiled, and TCRdb retains in-frame clones only, with some absent. Of about 210,000 clones in the sample, roughly three fifths were seen once. The origin of this receptor is a human donor with alopecia areata. Sequencing used CD4+ T cells sorted from blood, obtained at approximately week 42, from a patient treated with tofacitinib.

The CDR3 DNA follows: TGTGCCATCAGTGAGTCGGGCAGAACGGGCACTGAAGCTTTCTTT. It translates to CAISESGRTGTEAFF. The gene calls are TRBV10-3 and TRBJ1-1; D remains ambiguous. The V gene lost 0 bases and the J gene lost 4 bases, with 12 bases spanning the gap. The CDR3 has 15 residues. Germline CDR1 reads ENHRY; CDR2 reads SYGVKD.